These 10 T cell receptor beta chains were sequenced from one sample in a study of CD8 T cells in ankylosing spondylitis. TCRdb analysed the 5' RACE reads with MiXCR anew, one entry per CDR3 protein. In the table there are 200,000 to 250,000 distinct CDR3 sequences, roughly 32% of which are singletons. The specimen was blood, either unsorted or a sorted T cell fraction (not recorded which). These receptors all come from a male donor with ankylosing spondylitis or in good health (not recorded which).

CDR3 DNA: TGCGCCAGCAGCCCATTCTGGGGAACTGAAGCTTTCTTT. Translation gives CASSPFWGTEAFF. This chain connects TRBV5-1 to TRBJ1-1; unclear D gene. The CDR3 is 13 amino acids. Trimming took 4 bases from V and 5 from J, leaving 12 bases between them. The germline CDR1 and CDR2 sequences are SGHRS and YFSETQ.

V usage is TRBV15 and J usage is TRBJ2-7, with 9 bases matching TRBD1. The CDR3 is made up of 14 amino acids. Germline trimming cut 2 bases from V and 4 bases from J; bases unmatched to any gene: 3. Germline V gene data show CDR1 as LNHNV and CDR2 as YYDKDF (reference sequence). CDR3 sequence reads: CATSRKQGAYEQYF. As DNA, the CDR3 is TGTGCCACCAGCAGAAAACAGGGGGCGTACGAGCAGTACTTC.

A few counts support this clonotype. The chain links TRBV12-3 or TRBV12-4 to TRBJ1-1; D might be TRBD1 (5 bases). The CDR3 runs 15 residues. V lost 7 bases and J lost 4, with 19 bases in between. The CDR3 is CASIFAFGGTTEAFF. CDR3 bases: TGTGCCAGCATCTTCGCCTTCGGGGGGACCACTGAAGCTTTCTTT.

This rearrangement joins TRBV6-1 to TRBJ1-3; 8 bases agree with TRBD1. V lost 6 bases, J lost 0 bases, and 7 bases stayed unmatched. CDR1 and CDR2 (germline): MNHNS, SASEGT. This CDR3 comprises 16 residues. CDR3 DNA: TGTGCCAGCAGCCCGACAGGGGCAACCTCTGGAAACACCATATATTTT. Translating gives CASSPTGATSGNTIYF.

The chain carries TRBV5-1 and TRBJ2-2, with unresolved D. V was cut by 6 bases and J by 0 bases, with 9 bases left in between. The CDR3 spans 14 residues. Germline V gives CDR1 SGHRS, CDR2 YFSETQ. The CDR3 coding sequence is TGCGCCAGCAAAGAGGCACCGAACACCGGGGAGCTGTTTTTT. Encoded protein: CASKEAPNTGELFF.

This clonotype was seen only a few times. This chain joins TRBV6-5 and TRBJ2-1; no clear D gene. Germline V gives CDR1 MNHEY, CDR2 SVGAGI. V lost 8 bases and J lost 7, with 12 bases in between. There are 12 residues in the CDR3. The CDR3: CASSNSRNEQFF. The CDR3 DNA reads TGTGCCAGCTCTAACAGCCGTAATGAGCAGTTCTTC.

This clonotype showed up just a few times. The chain links TRBV20-1 to TRBJ1-1; D might be TRBD1 (6 bases). The CDR3 contains 13 residues. V was cut by 0 bases and J by 5 bases, with 10 bases left in between. Germline assignment: CDR1 DFQATT and CDR2 SNEGSKA (reference sequence). CDR3 bases: TGCAGTGCTAGAGAATTAGGGGGTACTGAAGCTTTCTTT. Its protein is CSARELGGTEAFF.

This clonotype has at least ten counts. This sequence joins TRBV29-1 and TRBJ1-2, with D possibly TRBD1 on 6 matching bases. Germline loops: CDR1 SQVTM, CDR2 ANQGSEA. The CDR3 loop spans 10 amino acids. V dropped 6 bases and J dropped 9 bases, with 11 bases sitting between them. This chain's CDR3 is CSVVTGSYTF. The CDR3 DNA follows: TGCAGCGTCGTTACAGGGAGCTACACCTTC.

There are a few counts of this clonotype. This chain joins TRBV6-5 and TRBJ2-2; 8 bases are shared with TRBD2. The CDR3 is 16 residues long. Germline lookup yields CDR1 MNHEY and CDR2 SVGAGI. V lost 1 base to trimming and J lost 1 base; unmatched junction nucleotides: 2. CDR3 sequence (DNA): TGTGCCAGCAGTTACTGGCTAGCGGGGAACACCGGGGAGCTGTTTTTT. Protein: CASSYWLAGNTGELFF.

In this sample, this clonotype turned up a few times. The chain has TRBV20-1 and TRBJ2-7, with D perhaps given as TRBD1 or TRBD2 (8 bases each). Trimming took off 0 bases at V and 5 bases at J, with 20 bases between the two ends. Germline-derived CDR1 and CDR2 are DFQATT and SNEGSKA (reference sequence). This CDR3 region has 16 residues. The CDR3 nucleotides read TGCAGTGCTAGAGATAGGTTAGCGGGACAGGAGGACGAGCAGTACTTC. The encoded protein is CSARDRLAGQEDEQYF.